This record looks at one TCR beta chain sequence and its context. This sample is drawn from a study of blood T cell repertoires in COVID-19. Whole-study context: The cDNA or gDNA used as material had been derived from T cells, B-cell-depleted T cells, or PBMCs.

The Seattle site enrolled patients during active infection and followed them longitudinally. Trimming pared 5 bases from V and 2 bases from J, leaving 15 bases between. CDR1 is SGHAT, CDR2 FQNNGV, per germline. The CDR3 runs to 15 residues. Libraries were prepared by immunoSEQ multiplex PCR; TCRdb keeps only in-frame clonotypes and omits some of them. There are some 160,000 clones in the sample; more than 75% occur only once, and 2% to 3% lies in the top ten. This clonotype was sampled from a woman aged 80 or over with COVID-19, enrolled during active disease. The sample taken for sequencing was peripheral blood. The chain links TRBV11-2 to TRBJ1-1, with D tentatively TRBD1 (6 bases). CDR3 DNA: TGTGCCAGCAGCCCGAATACAGGGTATAACACTGAAGCTTTCTTT. Amino acid sequence: CASSPNTGYNTEAFF.